The 21 T cell receptor beta chains in this list originate from one sample, sequenced in a study of beta chain features in type 1 diabetes. Findings and limits, study-wide: Type 1 diabetes patients showed a moderate but significant shortening of TCRB CDR3s in all four CD4+ subsets.

Investigators reverse transcribed all isolated RNA, so they sequenced expressed TCRB transcripts. The method was immunoSEQ multiplex PCR; TCRdb's version includes in-frame clones alone and lacks a portion of them. The sample includes roughly 47,000 clones, around 45% of them seen just once. Their recognized antigens are unknown. The sample comprised stem cell memory CD4+ T cells from blood. The receptors stem from a man aged 30 to 39 with type 1 diabetes.

For the CDR3, the DNA is TGCGCCAGCAGCCCCAACGGCGGAGCTGTCTCCTACGAGCAGTACTTC. Its protein is CASSPNGGAVSYEQYF. The chain employs TRBV5-1 and TRBJ2-7; D is unresolved. The CDR3 extends over 16 amino acids. V was cut by 4 bases and J by 0 bases, with 17 bases left in between. Germline CDR1 and CDR2: SGHRS and YFSETQ. Full variable domain (remainder filled in from reference TRBV5-1 and TRBJ2-7): KAGVTQTPRYLIKTRGQQVTLSCSPISGHRSVSWYQQTPGQGLQFLFEYFSETQRNKGNFPGRFSGRQFSNSRSEMNVSTLELGDSALYLCASSPNGGAVSYEQYFGPGTRLTVT.

This chain links TRBV29-1 with TRBJ2-7; a weak D match, TRBD1 (6 bases). V dropped 5 bases and J dropped 0 bases, with 14 bases sitting between them. This CDR3 is 14 amino acids long. CDR1 and CDR2 (germline): SQVTM, ANQGSEA. The CDR3 DNA sequence: TGCAGCGTTTCTGGGACACAGAGCTCCTACGAGCAGTACTTC. It encodes CSVSGTQSSYEQYF.

The chain is built from TRBV27 and TRBJ2-4; 9 nucleotides match TRBD1. The CDR3 extends over 13 amino acids. Germline CDR1 is MNHEY and CDR2 is SMNVEV (reference sequence). The V segment lost 10 bases and the J segment 9 bases; nucleotides outside the gene matches: 10. The CDR3 coding sequence is TGTGCCACCCTCGTGGACAGGGGAATCATTCAGTACTTC. Its protein is CATLVDRGIIQYF.

The chain is built from TRBV2 and TRBJ2-3, with D tentatively TRBD2 (5 bases). CDR1 SNHLY and CDR2 FYNNEI come from the germline V gene. V lost 8 bases and J 8 bases, leaving 14 bases between the germline ends. The CDR3 sequence is 12 residues long. The CDR3 sequence: CASWRPAGTQYF. In DNA, the CDR3 is TGTGCCAGCTGGAGACCGGCGGGTACGCAGTATTTT.

In its sample, this clone was seen a few times. The chain joins TRBV2 to TRBJ2-1; the match to TRBD1 covers 7 bases. This CDR3 is 14 amino acids long. Germline trimming cut 7 bases from V and 8 bases from J; bases unmatched to any gene: 11. In germline, CDR1 is SNHLY, CDR2 FYNNEI. The CDR3 reads CASISGTVSDEQFF. The CDR3 DNA reads as TGTGCCAGCATTTCCGGGACAGTTTCGGATGAGCAGTTCTTC.

The chain carries TRBV6-1 and TRBJ2-1; TRBD2 matches 11 bases. Looked up from germline, CDR1 is MNHNS and CDR2 is SASEGT. The V segment lost 4 bases and the J segment 2 bases; nucleotides outside the gene matches: 1. This CDR3 has 15 residues. CDR3 region: CASSVGLAAYNEQFF. The CDR3 region has the DNA TGTGCCAGCAGTGTGGGACTAGCGGCCTACAATGAGCAGTTCTTC.

This clone was detected only a few times. The rearrangement joins TRBV4-3 to TRBJ1-2; TRBD1 agrees at 7 bases. The CDR3 is made up of 15 amino acids. V was pared by 5 bases and J by 0 bases, with 6 bases of the junction left unmatched. Per germline, CDR1 LGHNA and CDR2 YSLEER. CDR3 sequence reads: CASSLQGTPNYGYTF. The CDR3 region has the DNA TGCGCCAGCAGCTTACAGGGGACGCCTAACTATGGCTACACCTTC.

The chain carries TRBV2 and TRBJ1-2, with D maybe TRBD1 (6 bases). This CDR3 spans 15 amino acids. From germline, CDR1 is SNHLY and CDR2 FYNNEI. V was shortened by 0 bases and J by 4 bases, with 12 bases between the two germline ends. DNA of the CDR3: TGTGCCAGCAGTGAAGCGCTTCGGACAGCCTATGGCTACACCTTC. Protein sequence: CASSEALRTAYGYTF.

The chain has TRBV9 and TRBJ2-3, with TRBD2 identical over 9 bases. Germline CDR1 is SGDLS and CDR2 is YYNGEE. Germline trimming cut 4 bases from V and 4 bases from J; bases unmatched to any gene: 4. This CDR3 is 14 amino acids long. The CDR3 DNA reads as TGTGCCAGCAGCTCCCGGACTAGCGCAGATACGCAGTATTTT. Translated, it gives CASSSRTSADTQYF.

A single count supports this clone. This sequence joins TRBV4-2 and TRBJ1-4; 9 nucleotides line up with TRBD1. Germline V CDR1 and CDR2: LGHNA, YNFKEQ. The CDR3 runs 14 residues. V lost 4 bases, J lost 8 bases, and 5 bases stayed unmatched. The CDR3 region is CASSPDRGREKLFF. The CDR3 nucleotides are TGTGCCAGCAGCCCAGACAGGGGGAGAGAAAAACTGTTTTTT.

The chain joins TRBV9 to TRBJ2-2; D is undetermined. Between the trimmed V and J ends, which lost 3 bases and 1 base, there was a span of 4 bases. Germline V CDR1 and CDR2: SGDLS, YYNGEE. This CDR3 is built from 13 residues. The CDR3 region is CASSAWNTGELFF. CDR3 DNA sequence: TGTGCCAGCAGCGCGTGGAACACCGGGGAGCTGTTTTTT. Based on the CDR3 plus reference TRBV9 and TRBJ2-2, the full variable domain is DSGVTQTPKHLITATGQRVTLRCSPRSGDLSVYWYQQSLDQGLQFLIQYYNGEERAKGNILERFSAQQFPDLHSELNLSSLELGDSALYFCASSAWNTGELFFGEGSRLTVL.

V gene TRBV4-2 combines with J gene TRBJ2-4; TRBD1 aligns across 12 bases. Germline V gene lookup returns CDR1 LGHNA and CDR2 YNFKEQ. The CDR3 length is 14 residues. V was clipped by 5 bases and J by 9 bases; unmatched bases: 5. The CDR3 DNA follows: TGTGCCAGCAGCTACCCGGGACAGGGGGCCATTCAGTACTTC. This sequence encodes CASSYPGQGAIQYF.

The V call is TRBV7-9, the J call TRBJ2-1, with TRBD2 as a possible D gene (6 bases). Trimming removed 4 bases from V and 6 bases from J, with 16 bases in between. The germline gives CDR1 SEHNR, CDR2 FQNEAQ (reference sequence). The CDR3 contains 15 residues. In DNA, the CDR3 is TGTGCCAGCAGCTCCCGAGGAGGAGGGTCCAATGAGCAGTTCTTC. The encoded protein is CASSSRGGGSNEQFF.

The chain carries TRBV28 and TRBJ2-3; D might be TRBD2 (5 bases). This CDR3 has 15 residues. V shed 8 bases and J shed 2 bases, with 17 bases lying between them. Per the germline V gene, CDR1 is MDHEN and CDR2 is SYDVKM. The CDR3 is CASRPGGRFTDTQYF. CDR3 coding DNA: TGTGCCAGCCGCCCCGGAGGACGGTTCACAGATACGCAGTATTTT.

J is TRBJ2-1 and V is TRBV4-2; 9 bases are a match to TRBD2. From germline, CDR1 is LGHNA and CDR2 YNFKEQ. Trimming at V came to 2 bases and at J to 8 bases, leaving 13 bases not matched to a gene. The CDR3 is 17 residues long. The CDR3 nucleotides are TGTGCCAGCAGCCAACTTCCCACCGCGGGAGGGTTTGATGAGCAGTTCTTC. Translation: CASSQLPTAGGFDEQFF.

The CDR3 spells CASSVGITSGETQYF. In nucleotides, the CDR3 is TGTGCCAGCAGCGTAGGGATAACTAGCGGGGAGACCCAGTACTTC. V and J are TRBV9 and TRBJ2-5, with 9 nucleotides matching TRBD2. Per the germline V gene, CDR1 is SGDLS and CDR2 is YYNGEE. This CDR3 is 15 amino acids long. V trimming: 0 bases; J trimming: 5 bases; junction bases outside the gene matches: 5.

The chain employs TRBV28 and TRBJ2-5; D remains ambiguous. CDR3 length: 12 residues. The V gene's germline CDR1 is MDHEN and CDR2 SYDVKM. V was trimmed by 6 bases and J by 5 bases, leaving 10 bases between them. CDR3 residues: CASRPTQETQYF. The CDR3, as DNA: TGTGCCAGCAGGCCGACTCAGGAGACCCAGTACTTC.

This clone showed up just a few times. CDR3 sequence (DNA): TGTGCCAGCAGTTTCGGGGGGCACACTGAAGCTTTCTTT. Its protein is CASSFGGHTEAFF. V usage is TRBV28 and J usage is TRBJ1-1; TRBD1 is a possible D gene (6 bases). Germline V gene data show CDR1 as MDHEN and CDR2 as SYDVKM. The V gene lost 3 bases and the J gene lost 3 bases, with 8 bases spanning the gap. There are 13 residues in the CDR3.

In its sample, this clone was seen a few times. This chain links TRBV5-1 with TRBJ2-7; TRBD2 matches at 7 bases. The CDR3 sequence is 14 residues long. Germline loops: CDR1 SGHRS, CDR2 YFSETQ. J gave up 0 bases and V 0 bases, and 0 bases lay outside the gene matches. DNA of the CDR3: TGCGCCAGCAGCTTGGGCGGGAGCTCCTACGAGCAGTACTTC. It yields the protein CASSLGGSSYEQYF.

This clone turned up a few times. The gene calls are TRBV7-3 and TRBJ2-6, with D possibly TRBD1 on 6 matching bases. Germline-derived CDR1 and CDR2 are SGHTA and FQGTGA. Deletions cut 2 bases from V and 0 bases from J, with 8 bases between. This CDR3 is built from 16 residues. CDR3 region: CASSLEGVSGANVLTF. The DNA of the CDR3 is TGTGCCAGCAGCTTAGAGGGGGTCTCTGGGGCCAACGTCCTGACTTTC.

This chain uses TRBV28 with TRBJ1-2; tentative D call: TRBD1 (6 bases). Trimming took 4 bases from V and 8 from J, leaving 20 bases between them. Germline V gene data show CDR1 as MDHEN and CDR2 as SYDVKM. The CDR3 loop spans 15 amino acids. CDR3 loop: CASSSPSGTFKGYTF. The CDR3 bases are TGTGCCAGCAGTTCCCCCTCCGGGACATTTAAAGGCTACACCTTC.